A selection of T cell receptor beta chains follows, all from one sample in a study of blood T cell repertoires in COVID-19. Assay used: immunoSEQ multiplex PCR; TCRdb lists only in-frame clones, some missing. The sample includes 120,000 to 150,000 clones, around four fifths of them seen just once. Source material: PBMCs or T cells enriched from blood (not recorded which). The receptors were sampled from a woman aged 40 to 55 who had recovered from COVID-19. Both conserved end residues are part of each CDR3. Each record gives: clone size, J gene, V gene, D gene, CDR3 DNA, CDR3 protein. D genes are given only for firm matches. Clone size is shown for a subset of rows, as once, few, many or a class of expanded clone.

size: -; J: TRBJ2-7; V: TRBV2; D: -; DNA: TGTGCCAGTTTAGGGAGTCGCAAGTACGAGCAGTACTTC; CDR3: CASLGSRKYEQYF
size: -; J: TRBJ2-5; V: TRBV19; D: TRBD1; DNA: TGTGCCAGTACCCTTGGGGACAGCAGGTGGGAGACCCAGTACTTC; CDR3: CASTLGDSRWETQYF
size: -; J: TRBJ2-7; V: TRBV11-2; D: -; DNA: TGTGCCAGCAGCTTAGCGGGGACATCCTACGAGCAGTACTTC; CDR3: CASSLAGTSYEQYF
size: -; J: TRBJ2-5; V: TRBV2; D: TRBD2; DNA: TGTGCCAGCAGTGAGGCCCAGCGGGGGAGCCAAGAGACCCAGTACTTC; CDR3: CASSEAQRGSQETQYF
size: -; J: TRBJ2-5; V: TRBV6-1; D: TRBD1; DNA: TGTGCCAGCAGTGAAGGGACAGGGAAACAAGAGACCCAGTACTTC; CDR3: CASSEGTGKQETQYF
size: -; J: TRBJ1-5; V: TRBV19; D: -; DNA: TGTGCCAGCTCAGATAGCAATCAGCCCCAGCATTTT; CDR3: CASSDSNQPQHF
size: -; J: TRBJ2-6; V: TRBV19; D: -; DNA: TGTGCCAGTAGTGCGAACTCTGGGGCCAACGTCCTGACTTTC; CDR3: CASSANSGANVLTF
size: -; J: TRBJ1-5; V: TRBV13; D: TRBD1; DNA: TGTGCCAGCAGCTTGGGACAGCGGGATCAGCCCCAGCATTTT; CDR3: CASSLGQRDQPQHF
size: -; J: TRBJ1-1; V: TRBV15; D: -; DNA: TGTGCCACCAGCAGAGATCTCGCAGTGAACACTGAAGCTTTCTTT; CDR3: CATSRDLAVNTEAFF
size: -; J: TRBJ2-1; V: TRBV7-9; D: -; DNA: TGTGCCAGCAGCTCAACCGGTCAAAGCTCCTACAATGAGCAGTTCTTC; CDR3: CASSSTGQSSYNEQFF
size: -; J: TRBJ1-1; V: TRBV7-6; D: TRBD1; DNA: TGTGCCAGCAGCCTGGACAGGGGGTCTGAAGCTTTCTTT; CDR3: CASSLDRGSEAFF
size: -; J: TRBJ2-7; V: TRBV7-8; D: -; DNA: TGTGCCAGCAGCTTAGCGAGAACAGGGAGATCCTACGAGCAGTACTTC; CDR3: CASSLARTGRSYEQYF
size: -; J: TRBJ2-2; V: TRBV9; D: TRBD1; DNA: TGTGCCAGCAGCGTACCGGACAGGGGGTATGGGTCGGAGAACACCGGGGAGCTGTTTTTT; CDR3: CASSVPDRGYGSENTGELFF
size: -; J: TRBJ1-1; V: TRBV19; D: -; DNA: TGTGCCAGTAAGGCCAGGGAAGCTTTCTTT; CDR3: CASKAREAFF
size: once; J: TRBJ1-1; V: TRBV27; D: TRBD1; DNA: TGTGCCAGCAGTGCTCGACAGGGGGGCATGAACACTGAAGCTTTCTTT; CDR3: CASSARQGGMNTEAFF
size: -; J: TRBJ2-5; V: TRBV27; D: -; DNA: TGTGCCAGCAGTTTAACAGCCTCCGGAGAGACCCAGTACTTC; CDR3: CASSLTASGETQYF
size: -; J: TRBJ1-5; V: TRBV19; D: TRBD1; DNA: TGTGCCAGTAGTATGACCCGGACAGGGGGGAATCAGCCCCAGCATTTT; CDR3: CASSMTRTGGNQPQHF
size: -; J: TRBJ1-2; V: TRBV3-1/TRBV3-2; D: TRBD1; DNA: TGTGCCAGCAGCCAAGTCGGGGACAGGGGGCGCGATGGCTACACCTTC; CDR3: CASSQVGDRGRDGYTF
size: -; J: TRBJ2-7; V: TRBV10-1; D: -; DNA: TGCGCCAGCAGTGAGTCGAGAGGGTACGAGCAGTACTTC; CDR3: CASSESRGYEQYF
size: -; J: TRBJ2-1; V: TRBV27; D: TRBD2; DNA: TGTGCCAGCAGGCGGCCCTCGGGACTAGCGGACCGCTACAATGAGCAGTTCTTC; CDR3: CASRRPSGLADRYNEQFF
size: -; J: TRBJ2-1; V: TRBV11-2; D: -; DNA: TGTGCCAGCAGCTTAGTACCAGGGGCCTACAATGAGCAGTTCTTC; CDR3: CASSLVPGAYNEQFF
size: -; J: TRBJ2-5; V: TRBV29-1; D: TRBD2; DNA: TGCAGCGTAACTAGCGTAGGGGAGACCCAGTACTTC; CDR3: CSVTSVGETQYF
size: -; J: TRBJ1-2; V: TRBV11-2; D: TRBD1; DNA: TGTGCCAGCAGCCATATACGGGACAGGGAAATGATTGGCTACACCTTC; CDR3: CASSHIRDREMIGYTF
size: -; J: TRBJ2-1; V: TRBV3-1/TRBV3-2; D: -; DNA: TGTGCCAGCAGCCAAGTGTTCGTGGAGCAGTTCTTC; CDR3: CASSQVFVEQFF
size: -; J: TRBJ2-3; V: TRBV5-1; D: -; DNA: TGCGCCAGCAGCCCTCCTCCCCTAGCGTTCGGCACAGATACGCAGTATTTT; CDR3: CASSPPPLAFGTDTQYF
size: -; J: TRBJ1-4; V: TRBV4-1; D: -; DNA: TGCGCCAGCAGCCAAGAGGGGGGACGAACTAATGAAAAACTGTTTTTT; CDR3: CASSQEGGRTNEKLFF
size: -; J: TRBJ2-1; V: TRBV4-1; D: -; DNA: TGCGCCAGCAGCCAAGAGTTTAGCGGTGAGGTATGGAATGAGCAGTTCTTC; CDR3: CASSQEFSGEVWNEQFF
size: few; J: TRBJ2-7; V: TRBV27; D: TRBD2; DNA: TGTGCCAGCGATGAAGCGGGAGAGGACGAGCAGTACTTC; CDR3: CASDEAGEDEQYF
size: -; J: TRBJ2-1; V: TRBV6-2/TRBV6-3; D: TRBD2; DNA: TGTGCCAGCAACCCATCGTTGGGACTAGCGGCAGCCGAGCAGTTCTTC; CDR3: CASNPSLGLAAAEQFF
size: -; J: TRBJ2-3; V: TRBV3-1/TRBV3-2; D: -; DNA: TGTGCCAGCAGCCAAGATTATCCAGGGGTGGGTTTTGGTACGCAGTATTTT; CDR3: CASSQDYPGVGFGTQYF
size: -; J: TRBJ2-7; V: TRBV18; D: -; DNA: TGTGCCAGCTCACCCACGGGAGAGAGTCACGAGCAGTACTTC; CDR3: CASSPTGESHEQYF
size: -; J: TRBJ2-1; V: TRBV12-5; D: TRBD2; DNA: TGTGCTAGTGAACTAGCGGGAGGTAAGAATGAGCAGTTCTTC; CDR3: CASELAGGKNEQFF
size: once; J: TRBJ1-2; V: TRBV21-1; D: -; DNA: TGTGCCAACCATAGACAGGGGGCAGTCGACTATGGCTACACCTTC; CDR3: CANHRQGAVDYGYTF
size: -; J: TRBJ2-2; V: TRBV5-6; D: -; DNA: TGTGCCAGCAGCCAGGGGTACACCGGGGAGCTGTTTTTT; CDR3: CASSQGYTGELFF
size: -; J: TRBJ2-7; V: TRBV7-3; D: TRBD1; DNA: TGTGCCAGCAGCTGGGACAGGGCGGGCGAGCAGTACTTC; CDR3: CASSWDRAGEQYF
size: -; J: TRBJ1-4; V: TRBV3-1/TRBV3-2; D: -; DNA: TGTGCCAGCAGCTCCCCGGAAGCGAGGGGACTTGAAAAACTGTTTTTT; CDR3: CASSSPEARGLEKLFF
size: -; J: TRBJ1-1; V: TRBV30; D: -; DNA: TGTGCCTGGAGTGCCTTCAGCACTGAAGCTTTCTTT; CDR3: CAWSAFSTEAFF
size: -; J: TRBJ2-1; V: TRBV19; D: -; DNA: TGTGCCAGTAGTATTCCAGGGCTCTCCTACAATGAGCAGTTCTTC; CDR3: CASSIPGLSYNEQFF
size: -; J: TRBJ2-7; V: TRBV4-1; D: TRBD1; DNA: TGCGCCAGCAGCCACCTAGGACAGGGTTGGACTGGCGAGCAGTACTTC; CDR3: CASSHLGQGWTGEQYF
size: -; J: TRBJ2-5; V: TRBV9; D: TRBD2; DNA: TGTGCCAGCAGTGCTGTCTTTAGCGGGGCCCAAGAGACCCAGTACTTC; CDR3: CASSAVFSGAQETQYF
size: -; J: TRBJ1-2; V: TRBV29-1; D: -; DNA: TGCAGCGTTGAAGAGGGCTTGAACTATGGCTACACCTTC; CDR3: CSVEEGLNYGYTF
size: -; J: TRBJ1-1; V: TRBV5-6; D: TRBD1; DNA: TGTGCCAGCAACCTGGGGACAGAAATTGAAGCTTTCTTT; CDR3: CASNLGTEIEAFF
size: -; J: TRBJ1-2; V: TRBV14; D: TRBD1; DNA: TGTGCCAGCAGCCACGGGACAGGGGGCTGGGGCTACACCTTC; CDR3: CASSHGTGGWGYTF